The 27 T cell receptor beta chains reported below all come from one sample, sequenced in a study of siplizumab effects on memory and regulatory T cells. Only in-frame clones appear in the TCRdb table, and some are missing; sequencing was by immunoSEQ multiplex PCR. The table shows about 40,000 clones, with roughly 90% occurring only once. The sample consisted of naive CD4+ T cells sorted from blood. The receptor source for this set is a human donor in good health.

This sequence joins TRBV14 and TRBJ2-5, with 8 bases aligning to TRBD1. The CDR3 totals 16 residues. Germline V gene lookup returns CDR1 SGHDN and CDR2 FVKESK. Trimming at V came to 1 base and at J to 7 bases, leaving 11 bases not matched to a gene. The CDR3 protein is CASSQAQGAPLGTQYF. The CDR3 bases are TGTGCCAGCAGCCAAGCCCAGGGGGCCCCTTTAGGGACCCAGTACTTC. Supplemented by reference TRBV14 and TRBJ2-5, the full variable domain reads EAGVTQFPSHSVIEKGQTVTLRCDPISGHDNLYWYRRVMGKEIKFLLHFVKESKQDESGMPNNRFLAERTGGTYSTLKVQPAELEDSGVYFCASSQAQGAPLGTQYFGPGTRLLVL.

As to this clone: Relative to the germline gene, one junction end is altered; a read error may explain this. The CDR3 sequence: CASSPGEAGTQDF. CDR3 in DNA: TGTGCCAGCAGCCCAGGGGAAGCGGGGACCCAAGACTTC. The rearrangement uses TRBV7-9 and TRBJ2-5; TRBD2 is a possible D gene (7 bases). Germline-derived CDR1 and CDR2 are SEHNR and FQNEAQ (reference sequence). This CDR3 has 13 amino acids.

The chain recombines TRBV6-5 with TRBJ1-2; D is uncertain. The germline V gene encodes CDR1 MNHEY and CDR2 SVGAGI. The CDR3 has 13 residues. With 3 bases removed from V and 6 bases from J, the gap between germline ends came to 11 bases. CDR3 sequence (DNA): TGTGCCAGCAGTTATACGGCGAGGAATGGCTACACCTTC. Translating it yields CASSYTARNGYTF.

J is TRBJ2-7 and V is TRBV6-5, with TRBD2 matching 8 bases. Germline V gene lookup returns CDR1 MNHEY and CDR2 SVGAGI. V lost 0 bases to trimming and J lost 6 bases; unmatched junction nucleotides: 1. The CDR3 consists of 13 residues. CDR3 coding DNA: TGTGCCAGCAGTTACTCCGGGGGGGGCGAGCAGTACTTC. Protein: CASSYSGGGEQYF.

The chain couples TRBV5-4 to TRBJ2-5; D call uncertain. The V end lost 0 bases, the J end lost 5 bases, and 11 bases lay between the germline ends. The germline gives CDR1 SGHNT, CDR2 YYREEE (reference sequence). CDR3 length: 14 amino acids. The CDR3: CASSLGGRWETQYF. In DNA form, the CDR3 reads TGTGCCAGCAGCTTGGGTGGAAGGTGGGAGACCCAGTACTTC.

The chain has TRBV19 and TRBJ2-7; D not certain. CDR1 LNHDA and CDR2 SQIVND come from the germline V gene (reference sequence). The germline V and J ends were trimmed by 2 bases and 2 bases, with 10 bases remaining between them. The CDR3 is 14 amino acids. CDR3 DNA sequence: TGTGCCAGTAGTATAAGCAGCGAGGCCTACGAGCAGTACTTC. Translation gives CASSISSEAYEQYF.

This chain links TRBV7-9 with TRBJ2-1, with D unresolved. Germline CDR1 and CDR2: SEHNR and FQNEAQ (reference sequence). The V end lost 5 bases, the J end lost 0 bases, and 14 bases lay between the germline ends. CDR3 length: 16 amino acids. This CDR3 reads CASSPGVPSSYNEQFF. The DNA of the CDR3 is TGTGCCAGCAGCCCTGGGGTCCCTAGCTCCTACAATGAGCAGTTCTTC. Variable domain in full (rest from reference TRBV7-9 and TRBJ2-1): DTGVSQNPRHKITKRGQNVTFRCDPISEHNRLYWYRQTLGQGPEFLTYFQNEAQLEKSRLLSDRFSAERPKGSFSTLEIQRTEQGDSAMYLCASSPGVPSSYNEQFFGPGTRLTVL.

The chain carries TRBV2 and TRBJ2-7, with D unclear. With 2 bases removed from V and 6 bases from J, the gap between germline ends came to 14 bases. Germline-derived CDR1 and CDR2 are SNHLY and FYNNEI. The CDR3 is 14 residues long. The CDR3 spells CASSERPGSGEQYF. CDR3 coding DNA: TGTGCCAGCAGTGAACGCCCTGGCTCGGGCGAGCAGTACTTC.

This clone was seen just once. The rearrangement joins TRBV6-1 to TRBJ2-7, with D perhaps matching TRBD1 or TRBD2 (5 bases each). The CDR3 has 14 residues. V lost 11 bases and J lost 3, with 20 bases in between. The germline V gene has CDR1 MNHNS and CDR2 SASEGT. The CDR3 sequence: CASQGERLIYEQYF. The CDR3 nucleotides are TGTGCCTCCCAGGGAGAGCGGTTAATCTACGAGCAGTACTTC.

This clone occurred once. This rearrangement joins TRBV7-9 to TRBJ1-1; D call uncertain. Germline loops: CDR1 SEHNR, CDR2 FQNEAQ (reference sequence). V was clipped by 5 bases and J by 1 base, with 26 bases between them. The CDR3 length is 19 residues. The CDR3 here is CASSRGGRVPFASNTEAFF. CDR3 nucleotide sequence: TGTGCCAGCAGCCGCGGCGGGCGGGTTCCCTTCGCTTCGAACACTGAAGCTTTCTTT.

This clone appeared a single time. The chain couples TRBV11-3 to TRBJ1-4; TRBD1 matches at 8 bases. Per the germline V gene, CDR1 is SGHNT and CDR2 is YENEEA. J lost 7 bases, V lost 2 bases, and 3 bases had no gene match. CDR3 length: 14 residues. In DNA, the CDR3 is TGTGCCAGCAGCTTACAGGGGGCCGGTGAAAAACTGTTTTTT. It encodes CASSLQGAGEKLFF.

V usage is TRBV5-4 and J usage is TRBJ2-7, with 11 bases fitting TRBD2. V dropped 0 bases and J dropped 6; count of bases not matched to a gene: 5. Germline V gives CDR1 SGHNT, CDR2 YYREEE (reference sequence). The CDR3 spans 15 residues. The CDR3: CASSLGLAGYGEQYF. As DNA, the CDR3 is TGTGCCAGCAGCTTGGGACTAGCGGGGTACGGCGAGCAGTACTTC.

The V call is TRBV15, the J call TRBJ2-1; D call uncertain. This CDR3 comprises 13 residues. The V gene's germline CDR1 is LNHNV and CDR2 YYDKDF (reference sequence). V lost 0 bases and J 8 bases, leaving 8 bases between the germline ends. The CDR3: CATSRDPIHEQFF. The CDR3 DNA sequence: TGTGCCACCAGCAGAGACCCCATTCATGAGCAGTTCTTC.

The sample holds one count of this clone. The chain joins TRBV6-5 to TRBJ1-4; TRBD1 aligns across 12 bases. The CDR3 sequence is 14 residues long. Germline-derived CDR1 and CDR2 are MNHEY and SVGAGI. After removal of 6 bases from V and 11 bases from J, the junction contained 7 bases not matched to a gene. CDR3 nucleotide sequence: TGTGCCAGCAGAAGGGGACAGGGGGCTAACAAACTGTTTTTT. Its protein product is CASRRGQGANKLFF.

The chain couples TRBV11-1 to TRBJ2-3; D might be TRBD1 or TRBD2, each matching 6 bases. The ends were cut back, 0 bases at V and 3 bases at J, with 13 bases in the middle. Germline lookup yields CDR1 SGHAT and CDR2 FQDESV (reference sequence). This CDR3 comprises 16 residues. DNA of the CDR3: TGTGCCAGCAGCTTAGCCGGTACAGGGAGGACAGATACGCAGTATTTT. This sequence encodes CASSLAGTGRTDTQYF. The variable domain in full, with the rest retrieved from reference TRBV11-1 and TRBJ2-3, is EAEVAQSPRYKITEKSQAVAFWCDPISGHATLYWYRQILGQGPELLVQFQDESVVDDSQLPKDRFSAERLKGVDSTLKIQPAELGDSAMYLCASSLAGTGRTDTQYFGPGTRLTVL.

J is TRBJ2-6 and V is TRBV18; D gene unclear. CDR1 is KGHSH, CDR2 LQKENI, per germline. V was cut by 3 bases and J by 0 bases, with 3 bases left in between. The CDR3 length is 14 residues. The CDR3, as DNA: TGTGCCAGCTCACCCCTCTCTGGGGCCAACGTCCTGACTTTC. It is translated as CASSPLSGANVLTF.

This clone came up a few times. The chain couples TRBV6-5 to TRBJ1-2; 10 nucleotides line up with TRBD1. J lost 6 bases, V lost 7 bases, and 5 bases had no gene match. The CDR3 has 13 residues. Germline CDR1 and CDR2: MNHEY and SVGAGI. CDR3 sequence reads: CASTRDRGDGYTF. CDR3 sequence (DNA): TGTGCCAGCACCCGGGACAGGGGTGATGGCTACACCTTC.

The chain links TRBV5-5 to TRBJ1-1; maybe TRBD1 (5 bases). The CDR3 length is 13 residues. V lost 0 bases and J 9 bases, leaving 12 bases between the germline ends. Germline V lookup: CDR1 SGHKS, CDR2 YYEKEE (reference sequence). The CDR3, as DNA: TGTGCCAGCAGCTTGGTCCCGACAGATAAAGCTTTCTTT. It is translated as CASSLVPTDKAFF.

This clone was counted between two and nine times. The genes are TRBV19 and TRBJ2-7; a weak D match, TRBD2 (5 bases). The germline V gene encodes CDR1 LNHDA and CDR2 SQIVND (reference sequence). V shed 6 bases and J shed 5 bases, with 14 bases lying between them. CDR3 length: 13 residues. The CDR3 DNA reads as TGTGCCAGTAGGGATCACTCGGAGGACGAGCAGTACTTC. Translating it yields CASRDHSEDEQYF.

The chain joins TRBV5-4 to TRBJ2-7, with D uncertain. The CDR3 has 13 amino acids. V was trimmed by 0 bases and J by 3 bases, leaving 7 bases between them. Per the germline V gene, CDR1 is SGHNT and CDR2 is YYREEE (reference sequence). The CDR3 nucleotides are TGTGCCAGCAGCTTGGGACGGATCTACGAGCAGTACTTC. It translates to CASSLGRIYEQYF.

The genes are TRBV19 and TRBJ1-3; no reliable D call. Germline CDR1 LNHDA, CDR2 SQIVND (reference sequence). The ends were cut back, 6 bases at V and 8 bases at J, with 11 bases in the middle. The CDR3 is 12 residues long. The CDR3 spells CASSERGYTIYF. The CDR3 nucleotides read TGTGCCAGTAGCGAGCGAGGTTACACCATATATTTT.

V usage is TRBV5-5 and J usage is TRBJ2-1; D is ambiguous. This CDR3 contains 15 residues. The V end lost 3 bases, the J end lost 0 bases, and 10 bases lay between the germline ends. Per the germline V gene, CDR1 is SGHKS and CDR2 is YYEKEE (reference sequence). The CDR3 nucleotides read TGTGCCAGCAGCTCCACATTAAGCTCCTACAATGAGCAGTTCTTC. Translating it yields CASSSTLSSYNEQFF.

Here the CDR3 reads CASSNDILGLAGKQETQYF. Here the CDR3 DNA reads TGTGCCAGCAGCAACGATATATTAGGACTAGCGGGAAAACAAGAGACCCAGTACTTC. The J gene is TRBJ2-5, the V gene TRBV21-1; the table gives TRBD2 as D, unverified against the DNA. TRBV21-1 is described as a pseudogene. CDR3 size: 19 residues.

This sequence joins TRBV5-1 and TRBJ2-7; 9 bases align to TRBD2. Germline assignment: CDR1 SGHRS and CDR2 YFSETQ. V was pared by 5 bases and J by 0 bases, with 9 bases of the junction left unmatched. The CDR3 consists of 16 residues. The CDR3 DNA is TGCGCCAGCAGTCCCCGAGGAGCGGGAGGCTCCTACGAGCAGTACTTC. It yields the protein CASSPRGAGGSYEQYF.

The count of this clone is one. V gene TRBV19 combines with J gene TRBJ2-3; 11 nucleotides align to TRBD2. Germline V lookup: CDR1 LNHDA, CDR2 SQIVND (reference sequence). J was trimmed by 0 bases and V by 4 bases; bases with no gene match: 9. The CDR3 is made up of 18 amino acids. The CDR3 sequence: CASSTLAGGKTSTDTQYF. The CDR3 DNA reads TGTGCCAGTAGTACCCTAGCGGGGGGCAAAACTAGCACAGATACGCAGTATTTT.

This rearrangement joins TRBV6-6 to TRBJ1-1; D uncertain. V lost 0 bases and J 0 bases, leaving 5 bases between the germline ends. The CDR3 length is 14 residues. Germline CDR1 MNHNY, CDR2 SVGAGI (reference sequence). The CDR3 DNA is TGTGCCAGCAGTTACTCCTCGATGAACACTGAAGCTTTCTTT. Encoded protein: CASSYSSMNTEAFF.

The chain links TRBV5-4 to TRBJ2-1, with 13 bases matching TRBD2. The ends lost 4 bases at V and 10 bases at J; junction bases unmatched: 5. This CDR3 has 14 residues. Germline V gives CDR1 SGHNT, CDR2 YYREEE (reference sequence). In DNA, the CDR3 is TGTGCCAGCAGCACTGGACTAGCGGGGGCAGAGCAGTTCTTC. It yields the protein CASSTGLAGAEQFF.